Below, 14 T cell receptor beta chains from the same sample are listed, as sequenced in a study of blood T cell repertoires in COVID-19. The method was immunoSEQ multiplex PCR; TCRdb's version includes in-frame clones alone and lacks a portion of them. This sample has 200,000 or so clones, with about nine tenths found just once. Sequencing used PBMCs or T cells enriched from blood (not recorded which). All receptors come from a middle-aged woman with acute COVID-19.

V gene TRBV9 combines with J gene TRBJ2-2; 7 bases are shared with TRBD1. The CDR3 totals 14 residues. V lost 0 bases to trimming and J lost 6 bases; unmatched junction nucleotides: 2. CDR1 and CDR2 from the germline V gene are SGDLS and YYNGEE. In DNA, the CDR3 is TGTGCCAGCAGCGTAGGGGACAGTCCCGGGGAGCTGTTTTTT. As protein: CASSVGDSPGELFF.

This clone was observed a single time. The V gene is TRBV19, the J gene TRBJ2-2; 7 bases map to TRBD2. From germline, CDR1 is LNHDA and CDR2 SQIVND (reference sequence). After removal of 10 bases from V and 4 bases from J, the junction contained 27 bases not matched to a gene. The CDR3 covers 20 residues. The CDR3 region is CATKNANLGGGVRGTGELFF. In DNA, the CDR3 is TGTGCCACTAAAAATGCAAACCTCGGCGGGGGAGTAAGGGGCACCGGGGAGCTGTTTTTT.

The CDR3 is CASSRQGIAEAFF. CDR3 DNA sequence: TGTGCCAGCAGTCGGCAGGGTATCGCTGAAGCTTTCTTT. The chain is built from TRBV3-1 (or the pseudogene TRBV3-2) and TRBJ1-1, with a tentative D call TRBD1 (5 bases). The length of the CDR3 is 13 residues. Per the germline V gene, CDR1 is LGHDT and CDR2 is YNNKEL (reference sequence). The V end was cut by 6 bases, the J end by 6 bases, with 14 bases between.

This chain uses TRBV10-3 with TRBJ2-5, with 7 bases lining up with TRBD2. Germline-derived CDR1 and CDR2 are ENHRY and SYGVKD. The CDR3 contains 16 residues. The CDR3 loop is CASKGHMAGEGETQYF. Here the CDR3 DNA reads TGTGCAAGCAAGGGTCATATGGCGGGGGAGGGGGAGACCCAGTACTTC.

The CDR3 DNA is TGTGCCAGCAGTTCACTTGGCGGACAGGGCGACAATGAGCAGTTCTTC. It is translated as CASSSLGGQGDNEQFF. The rearrangement links TRBV11-2 to TRBJ2-1; 8 nucleotides agree with TRBD1. The V and J ends lost 6 bases and 5 bases, in that order; junction bases with no gene match: 12. This CDR3 spans 16 amino acids. Germline CDR1 and CDR2: SGHAT and FQNNGV. Drawing the rest from reference TRBV11-2 and TRBJ2-1, the complete variable domain is EAGVAQSPRYKIIEKRQSVAFWCNPISGHATLYWYQQILGQGPKLLIQFQNNGVVDDSQLPKDRFSAERLKGVDSTLKIQPAKLEDSAVYLCASSSLGGQGDNEQFFGPGTRLTVL.

The rearrangement uses TRBV5-1 and TRBJ1-1; possibly TRBD1 for D (5 bases). CDR3 length: 15 amino acids. CDR1 is SGHRS, CDR2 YFSETQ, per germline. V lost 1 base and J 1 base, leaving 11 bases between the germline ends. CDR3 sequence reads: CASSLQSRGNTEAFF. Written as DNA, the CDR3 is TGCGCCAGCAGCTTGCAGAGTAGGGGGAACACTGAAGCTTTCTTT.

The chain employs TRBV6-1 and TRBJ1-1; D is unclear. Germline CDR1 MNHNS, CDR2 SASEGT. This CDR3 is built from 16 residues. Trimming took off 1 base at V and 3 bases at J, with 15 bases between the two ends. DNA of the CDR3: TGTGCCAGCAGTGAAGGGGCCTTATCAGTATACACTGAAGCTTTCTTT. It encodes CASSEGALSVYTEAFF.

The rearrangement uses TRBV10-3 and TRBJ1-4, with 7 bases matching TRBD1. The germline gives CDR1 ENHRY, CDR2 SYGVKD. This CDR3 has 13 residues. V shed 6 bases, J shed 5 bases, and the junction held 3 bases outside the gene matches. The CDR3 region has the DNA TGTGCCATCAGAGGGGACAGCAATGAAAAACTGTTTTTT. Protein sequence: CAIRGDSNEKLFF.

This rearrangement joins TRBV5-1 to TRBJ1-1; 9 positions agree with TRBD1. The CDR3 is 16 amino acids. Per germline, CDR1 SGHRS and CDR2 YFSETQ. Trimming cost V 0 bases and J 1 base; bases outside gene matches: 4. CDR3 sequence: CASSLAPGQGNTEAFF. The CDR3 bases are TGCGCCAGCAGCTTGGCCCCGGGACAGGGGAACACTGAAGCTTTCTTT.

V and J are TRBV18 and TRBJ2-6; TRBD1 is a possible D gene (5 bases). The CDR3 sequence is 16 residues long. CDR1 and CDR2 from the germline V gene are KGHSH and LQKENI. V was pared by 2 bases and J by 0 bases, with 8 bases between. The CDR3 protein is CASSPDRNSGANVLTF. The DNA for the CDR3 is TGTGCCAGCTCACCAGACAGAAACTCTGGGGCCAACGTCCTGACTTTC.

J is TRBJ2-7 and V is TRBV10-1, with 7 bases fitting TRBD1. The V segment lost 3 bases and the J segment 1 base; nucleotides outside the gene matches: 15. Germline V gene sequence: CDR1 WNHNN, CDR2 SYGVQD (reference sequence). The CDR3 has 18 residues. The CDR3 loop is CASSDSRTDGTASYEQYV. The CDR3 nucleotides read TGCGCCAGCAGTGACTCAAGGACCGATGGGACAGCTTCCTACGAGCAGTACGTC.

The gene calls are TRBV9 and TRBJ2-7, with 8 bases fitting TRBD1. V lost 0 bases and J lost 5; bases outside the gene matches: 4. The CDR3 spans 14 residues. Per germline, CDR1 SGDLS and CDR2 YYNGEE. The CDR3 DNA follows: TGTGCCAGCAGCGTAGCAGGGGGCAGCGACGAGCAGTACTTC. Translation gives CASSVAGGSDEQYF.

The V call is TRBV2, the J call TRBJ2-1; D is uncertain. The ends were cut back, 1 base at V and 14 bases at J, with 9 bases in the middle. The CDR3 runs 11 residues. The germline gives CDR1 SNHLY, CDR2 FYNNEI. The CDR3 nucleotides are TGTGCCAGCAGTGAAGTCCTAGAGGAGTTCTTC. As protein: CASSEVLEEFF.

V gene TRBV13 combines with J gene TRBJ1-4; D is undetermined. This CDR3 comprises 15 residues. Trimming removed 4 bases from V and 7 bases from J, with 16 bases in between. Per the germline V gene, CDR1 is PRHDT and CDR2 is FYEKMQ (reference sequence). The CDR3, as DNA: TGTGCCAGCAGCTCGAGAAGAGAGGCGGGTGAAAAACTGTTTTTT. This translates into CASSSRREAGEKLFF.